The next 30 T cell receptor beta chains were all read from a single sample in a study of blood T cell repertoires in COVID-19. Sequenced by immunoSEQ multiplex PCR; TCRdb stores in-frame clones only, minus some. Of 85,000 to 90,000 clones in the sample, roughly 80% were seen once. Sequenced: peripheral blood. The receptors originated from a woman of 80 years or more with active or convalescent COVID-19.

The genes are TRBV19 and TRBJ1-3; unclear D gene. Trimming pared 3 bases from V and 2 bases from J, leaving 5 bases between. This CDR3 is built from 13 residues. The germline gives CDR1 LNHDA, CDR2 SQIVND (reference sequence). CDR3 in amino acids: CASSIIPGNTIYF. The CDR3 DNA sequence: TGTGCCAGTAGTATCATCCCTGGAAACACCATATATTTT.

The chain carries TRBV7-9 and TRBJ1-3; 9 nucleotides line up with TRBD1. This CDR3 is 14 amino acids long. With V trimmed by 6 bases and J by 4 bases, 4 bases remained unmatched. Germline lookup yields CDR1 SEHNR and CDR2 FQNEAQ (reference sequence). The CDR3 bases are TGTGCCAGCAGTGGGACAGGGTCCGGAAACACCATATATTTT. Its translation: CASSGTGSGNTIYF.

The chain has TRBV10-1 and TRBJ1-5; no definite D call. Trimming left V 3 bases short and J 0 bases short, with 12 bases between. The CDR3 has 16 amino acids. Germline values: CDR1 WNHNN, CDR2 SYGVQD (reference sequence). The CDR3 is CASSERSTYSNQPQHF. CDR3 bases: TGCGCCAGCAGTGAACGTTCGACTTATAGCAATCAGCCCCAGCATTTT.

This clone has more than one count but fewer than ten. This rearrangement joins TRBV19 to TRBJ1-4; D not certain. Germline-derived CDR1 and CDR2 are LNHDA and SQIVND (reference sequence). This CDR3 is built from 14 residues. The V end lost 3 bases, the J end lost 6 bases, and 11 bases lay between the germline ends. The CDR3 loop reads CASSIRGGYEKLFF. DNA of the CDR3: TGTGCCAGTAGTATTCGGGGAGGATATGAAAAACTGTTTTTT. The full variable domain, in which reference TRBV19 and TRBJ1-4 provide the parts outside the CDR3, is DGGITQSPKYLFRKEGQNVTLSCEQNLNHDAMYWYRQDPGQGLRLIYYSQIVNDFQKGDIAEGYSVSREKKESFPLTVTSAQKNPTAFYLCASSIRGGYEKLFFGSGTQLSVL.

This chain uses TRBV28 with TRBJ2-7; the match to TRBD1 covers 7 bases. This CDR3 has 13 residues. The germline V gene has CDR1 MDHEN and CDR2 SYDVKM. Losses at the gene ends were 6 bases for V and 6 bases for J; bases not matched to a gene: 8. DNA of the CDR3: TGTGCCAGCAGGCGATCAGGGGGTCGCGAGCAGTACTTC. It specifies CASRRSGGREQYF.

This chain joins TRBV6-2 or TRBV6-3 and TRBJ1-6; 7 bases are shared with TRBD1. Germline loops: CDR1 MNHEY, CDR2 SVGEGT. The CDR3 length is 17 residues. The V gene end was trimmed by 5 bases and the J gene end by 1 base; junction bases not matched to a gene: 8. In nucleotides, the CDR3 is TGTGCCAGCAGTGACGGACGACAGGGATCCTATAATTCACCCCTCCACTTT. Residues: CASSDGRQGSYNSPLHF.

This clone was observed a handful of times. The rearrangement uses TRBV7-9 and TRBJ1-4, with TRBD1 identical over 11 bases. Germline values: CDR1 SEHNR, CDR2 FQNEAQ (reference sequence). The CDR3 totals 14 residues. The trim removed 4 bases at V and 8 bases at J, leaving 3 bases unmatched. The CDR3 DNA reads TGTGCCAGCAGCTCCGGGACAGGGGGAGAAAAACTGTTTTTT. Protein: CASSSGTGGEKLFF.

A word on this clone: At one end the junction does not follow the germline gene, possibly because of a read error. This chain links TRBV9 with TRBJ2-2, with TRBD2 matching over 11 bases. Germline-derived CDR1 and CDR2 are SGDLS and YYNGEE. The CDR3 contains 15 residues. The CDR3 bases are TGTGCCAGCAGCGCGACTAGCGGGAACAACGGGGAGCTGTTTTTT. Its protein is CASSATSGNNGELFF.

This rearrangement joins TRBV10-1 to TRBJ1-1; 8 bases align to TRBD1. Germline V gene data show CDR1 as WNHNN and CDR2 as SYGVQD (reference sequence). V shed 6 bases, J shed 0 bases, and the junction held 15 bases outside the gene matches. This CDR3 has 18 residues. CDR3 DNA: TGCGCCAGCAGACGACGGACAGGGACCCCGATCATGAACACTGAAGCTTTCTTT. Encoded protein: CASRRRTGTPIMNTEAFF.

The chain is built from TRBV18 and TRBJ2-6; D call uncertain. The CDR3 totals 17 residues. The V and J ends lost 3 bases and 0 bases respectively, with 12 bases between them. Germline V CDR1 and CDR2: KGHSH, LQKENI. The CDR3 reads CASSPRQVDSGANVLTF. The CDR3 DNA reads TGTGCCAGCTCACCTCGCCAGGTCGACTCTGGGGCCAACGTCCTGACTTTC.

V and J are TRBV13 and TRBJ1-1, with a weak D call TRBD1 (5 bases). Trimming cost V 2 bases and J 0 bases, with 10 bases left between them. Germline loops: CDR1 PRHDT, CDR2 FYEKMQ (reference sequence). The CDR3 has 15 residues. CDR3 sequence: CASSLLGGMNTEAFF. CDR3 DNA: TGTGCCAGCAGCTTATTGGGGGGAATGAACACTGAAGCTTTCTTT.

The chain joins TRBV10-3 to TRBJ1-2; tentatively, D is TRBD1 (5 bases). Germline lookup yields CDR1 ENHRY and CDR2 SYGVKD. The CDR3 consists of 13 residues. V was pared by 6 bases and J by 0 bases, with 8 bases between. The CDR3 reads CAIRQGANYGYTF. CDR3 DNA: TGTGCCATCAGGCAGGGCGCTAACTATGGCTACACCTTC.

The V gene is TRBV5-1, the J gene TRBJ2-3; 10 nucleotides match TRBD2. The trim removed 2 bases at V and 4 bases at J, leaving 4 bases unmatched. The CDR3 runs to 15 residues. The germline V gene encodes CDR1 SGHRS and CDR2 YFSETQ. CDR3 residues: CASSLIAGGPDTQYF. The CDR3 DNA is TGCGCCAGCAGCTTAATAGCGGGAGGACCAGATACGCAGTATTTT. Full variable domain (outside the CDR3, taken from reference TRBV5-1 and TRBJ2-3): KAGVTQTPRYLIKTRGQQVTLSCSPISGHRSVSWYQQTPGQGLQFLFEYFSETQRNKGNFPGRFSGRQFSNSRSEMNVSTLELGDSALYLCASSLIAGGPDTQYFGPGTRLTVL.

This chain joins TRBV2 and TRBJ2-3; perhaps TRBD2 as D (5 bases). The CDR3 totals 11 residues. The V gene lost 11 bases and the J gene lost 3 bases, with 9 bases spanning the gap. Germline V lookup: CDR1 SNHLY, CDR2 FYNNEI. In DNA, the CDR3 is TGTGCCGGAGGAGAGACAGATACGCAGTATTTT. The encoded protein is CAGGETDTQYF.

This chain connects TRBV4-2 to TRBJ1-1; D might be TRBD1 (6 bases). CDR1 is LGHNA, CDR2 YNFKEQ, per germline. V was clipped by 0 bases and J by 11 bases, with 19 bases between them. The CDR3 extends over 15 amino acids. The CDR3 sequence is CASSQEGAGLLVAFF. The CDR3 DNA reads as TGTGCCAGCAGCCAAGAGGGGGCAGGGCTATTAGTGGCTTTCTTT.

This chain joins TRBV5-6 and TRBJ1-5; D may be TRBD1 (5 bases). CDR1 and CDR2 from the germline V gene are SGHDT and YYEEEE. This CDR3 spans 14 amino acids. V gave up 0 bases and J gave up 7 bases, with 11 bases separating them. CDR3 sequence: CASSLGGGGQPQHF. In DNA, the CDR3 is TGTGCCAGCAGCTTGGGTGGGGGGGGACAGCCCCAGCATTTT.

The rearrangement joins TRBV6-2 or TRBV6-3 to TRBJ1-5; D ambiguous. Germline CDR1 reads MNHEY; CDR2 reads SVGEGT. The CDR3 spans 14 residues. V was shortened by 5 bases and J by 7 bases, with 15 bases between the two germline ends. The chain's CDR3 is CASSPGGSGQPQHF. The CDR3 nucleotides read TGTGCCAGCAGTCCCGGCGGTAGCGGACAGCCCCAGCATTTT.

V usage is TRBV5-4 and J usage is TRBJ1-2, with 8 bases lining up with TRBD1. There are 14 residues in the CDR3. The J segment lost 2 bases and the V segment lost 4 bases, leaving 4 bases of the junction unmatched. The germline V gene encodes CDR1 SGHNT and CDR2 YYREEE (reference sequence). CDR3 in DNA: TGTGCCAGCAGCCAGGGGGCGGTCAACTATGGCTACACCTTC. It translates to CASSQGAVNYGYTF. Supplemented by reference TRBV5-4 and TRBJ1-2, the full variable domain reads ETGVTQSPTHLIKTRGQQVTLRCSSQSGHNTVSWYQQALGQGPQFIFQYYREEENGRGNFPPRFSGLQFPNYSSELNVNALELDDSALYLCASSQGAVNYGYTFGSGTRLTVV.

The CDR3 nucleotides read TGTGCCAGCAGCCTACTAGCGGGACCGCGAGATACGCAGTATTTT. It yields the protein CASSLLAGPRDTQYF. V and J are TRBV6-5 and TRBJ2-3; 10 bases fit TRBD2. J lost 5 bases, V lost 6 bases, and 8 bases had no gene match. The CDR3 is 15 residues long. The germline V gene has CDR1 MNHEY and CDR2 SVGAGI.

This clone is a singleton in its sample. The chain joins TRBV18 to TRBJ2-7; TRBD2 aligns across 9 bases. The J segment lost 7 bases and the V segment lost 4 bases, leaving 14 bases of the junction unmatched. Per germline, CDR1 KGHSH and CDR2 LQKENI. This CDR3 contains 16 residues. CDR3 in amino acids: CASSQKAGGSELEQYF. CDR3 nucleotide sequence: TGTGCCAGCTCACAGAAGGCGGGAGGGTCTGAATTGGAGCAGTACTTC.

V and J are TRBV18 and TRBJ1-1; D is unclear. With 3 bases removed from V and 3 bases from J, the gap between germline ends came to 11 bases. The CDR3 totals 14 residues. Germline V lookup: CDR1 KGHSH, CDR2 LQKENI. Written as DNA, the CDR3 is TGTGCCAGCTCACCCCGAATCGGGGACACTGAAGCTTTCTTT. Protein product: CASSPRIGDTEAFF.

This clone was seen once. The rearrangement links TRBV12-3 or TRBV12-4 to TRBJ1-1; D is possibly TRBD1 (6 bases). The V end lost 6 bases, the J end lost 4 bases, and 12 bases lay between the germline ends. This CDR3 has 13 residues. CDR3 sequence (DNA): TGTGCCAGCAGCCCCAGAGGGGGCACTGAAGCTTTCTTT. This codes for CASSPRGGTEAFF.

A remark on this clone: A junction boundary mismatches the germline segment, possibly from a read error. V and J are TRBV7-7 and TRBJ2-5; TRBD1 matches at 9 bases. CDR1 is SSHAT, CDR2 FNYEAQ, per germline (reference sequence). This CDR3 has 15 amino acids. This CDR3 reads CASSTGQGNQETQYF. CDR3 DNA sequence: TGTGCTAGCAGCACGGGACAGGGTAACCAAGAGACCCAGTACTTC.

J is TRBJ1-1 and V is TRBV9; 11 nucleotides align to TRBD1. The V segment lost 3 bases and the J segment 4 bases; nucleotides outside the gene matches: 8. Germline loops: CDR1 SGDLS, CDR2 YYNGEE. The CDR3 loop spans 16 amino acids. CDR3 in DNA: TGTGCCAGCAGCGCGAGGACAGGGGGCCGGGGCACTGAAGCTTTCTTT. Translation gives CASSARTGGRGTEAFF.

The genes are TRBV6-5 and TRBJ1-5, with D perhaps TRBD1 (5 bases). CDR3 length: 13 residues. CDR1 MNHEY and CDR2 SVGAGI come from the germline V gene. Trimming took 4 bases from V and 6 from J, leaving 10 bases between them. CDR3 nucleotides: TGTGCCAGCAGTTTACAACAGGCTCAGCCCCAGCATTTT. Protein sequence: CASSLQQAQPQHF.

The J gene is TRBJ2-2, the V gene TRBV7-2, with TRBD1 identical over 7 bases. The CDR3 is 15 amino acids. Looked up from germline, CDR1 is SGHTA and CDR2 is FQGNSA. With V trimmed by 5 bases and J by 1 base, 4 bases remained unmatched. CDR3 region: CASSQDRVNTGELFF. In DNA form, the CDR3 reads TGTGCCAGCAGCCAAGACAGGGTGAACACCGGGGAGCTGTTTTTT.

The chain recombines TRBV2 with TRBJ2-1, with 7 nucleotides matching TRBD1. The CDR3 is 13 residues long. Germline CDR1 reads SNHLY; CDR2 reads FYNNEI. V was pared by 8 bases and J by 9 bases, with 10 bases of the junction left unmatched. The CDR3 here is CASLGQAVGEQFF. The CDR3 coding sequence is TGTGCCAGCCTTGGACAGGCTGTAGGTGAGCAGTTCTTC.

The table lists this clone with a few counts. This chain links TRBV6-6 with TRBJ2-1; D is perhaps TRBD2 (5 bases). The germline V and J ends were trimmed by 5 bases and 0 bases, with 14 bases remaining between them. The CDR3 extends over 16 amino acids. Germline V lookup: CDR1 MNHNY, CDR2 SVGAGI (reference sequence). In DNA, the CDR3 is TGTGCCAGCAGTCAACGCGTCGGGGACTCCTACAATGAGCAGTTCTTC. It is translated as CASSQRVGDSYNEQFF.

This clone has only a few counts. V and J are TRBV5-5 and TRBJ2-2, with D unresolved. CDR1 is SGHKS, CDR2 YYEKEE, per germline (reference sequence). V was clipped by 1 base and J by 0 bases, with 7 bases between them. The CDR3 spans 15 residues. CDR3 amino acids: CASSLSLSNTGELFF. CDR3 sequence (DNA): TGTGCCAGCAGCTTGTCCCTCTCGAACACCGGGGAGCTGTTTTTT.

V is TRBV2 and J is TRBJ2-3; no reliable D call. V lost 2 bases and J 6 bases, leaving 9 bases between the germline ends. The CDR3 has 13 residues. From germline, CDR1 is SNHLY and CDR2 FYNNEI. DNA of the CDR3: TGTGCCAGCAGTGAATCGTGGGCGGATACGCAGTATTTT. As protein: CASSESWADTQYF.